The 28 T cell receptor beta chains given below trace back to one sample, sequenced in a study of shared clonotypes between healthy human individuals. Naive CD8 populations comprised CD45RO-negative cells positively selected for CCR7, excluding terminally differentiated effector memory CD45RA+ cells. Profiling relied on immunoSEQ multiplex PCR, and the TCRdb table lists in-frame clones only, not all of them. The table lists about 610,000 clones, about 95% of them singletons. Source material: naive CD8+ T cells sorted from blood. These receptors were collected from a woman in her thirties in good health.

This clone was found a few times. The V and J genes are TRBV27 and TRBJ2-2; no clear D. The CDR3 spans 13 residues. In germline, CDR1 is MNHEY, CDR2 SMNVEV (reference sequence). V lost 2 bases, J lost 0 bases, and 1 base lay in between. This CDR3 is CASSLPNTGELFF. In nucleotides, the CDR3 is TGTGCCAGCAGTTTACCGAACACCGGGGAGCTGTTTTTT.

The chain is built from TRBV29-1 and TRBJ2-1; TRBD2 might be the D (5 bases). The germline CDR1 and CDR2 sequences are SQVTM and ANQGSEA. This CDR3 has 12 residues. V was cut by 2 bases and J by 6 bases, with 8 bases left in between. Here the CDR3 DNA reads TGCAGCGTTGAACCGGGATCCAATGAGCAGTTCTTC. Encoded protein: CSVEPGSNEQFF.

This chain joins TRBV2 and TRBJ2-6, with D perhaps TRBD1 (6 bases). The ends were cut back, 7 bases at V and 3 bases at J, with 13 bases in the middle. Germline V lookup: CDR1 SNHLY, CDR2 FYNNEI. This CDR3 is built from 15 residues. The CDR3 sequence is CASTDPRGGANVLTF. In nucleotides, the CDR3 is TGTGCCAGCACGGACCCCAGGGGTGGGGCCAACGTCCTGACTTTC.

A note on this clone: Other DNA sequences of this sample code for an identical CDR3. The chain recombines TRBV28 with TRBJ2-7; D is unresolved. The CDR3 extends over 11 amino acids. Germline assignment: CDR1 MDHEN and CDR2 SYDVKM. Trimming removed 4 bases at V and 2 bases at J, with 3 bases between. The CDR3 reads CASSYTYEQYF. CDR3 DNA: TGTGCCAGCAGTTACACCTACGAGCAGTACTTC.

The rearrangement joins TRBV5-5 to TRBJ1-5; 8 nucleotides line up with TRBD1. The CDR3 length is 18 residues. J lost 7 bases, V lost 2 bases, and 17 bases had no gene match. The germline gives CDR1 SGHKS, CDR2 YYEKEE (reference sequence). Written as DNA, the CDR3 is TGTGCCAGCAGCTTAATCCTTCCGAGTTGGGGGGACAGGCAGCCCCAGCATTTT. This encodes CASSLILPSWGDRQPQHF.

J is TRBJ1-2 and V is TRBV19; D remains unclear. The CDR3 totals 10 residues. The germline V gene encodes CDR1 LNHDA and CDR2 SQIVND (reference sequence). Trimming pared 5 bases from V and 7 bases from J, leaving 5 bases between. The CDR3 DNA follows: TGTGCCAGTAGTTCCCGTGGCTACACCTTC. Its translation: CASSSRGYTF. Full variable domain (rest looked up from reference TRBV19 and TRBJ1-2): DGGITQSPKYLFRKEGQNVTLSCEQNLNHDAMYWYRQDPGQGLRLIYYSQIVNDFQKGDIAEGYSVSREKKESFPLTVTSAQKNPTAFYLCASSSRGYTFGSGTRLTVV.

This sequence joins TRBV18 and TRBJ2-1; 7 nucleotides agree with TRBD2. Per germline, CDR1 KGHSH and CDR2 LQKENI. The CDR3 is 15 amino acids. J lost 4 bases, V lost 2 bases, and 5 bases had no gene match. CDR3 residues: CASSPTGLKYNEQFF. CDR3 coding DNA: TGTGCCAGCTCACCAACGGGACTAAAATACAATGAGCAGTTCTTC.

CDR3 residues: CASSHGQGLDEQYF. The CDR3 DNA reads TGTGCCAGCAGCCATGGACAGGGACTGGACGAGCAGTACTTC. The V call is TRBV7-9, the J call TRBJ2-7, with TRBD1 matching 8 bases. The germline V gene has CDR1 SEHNR and CDR2 FQNEAQ (reference sequence). Trimming cost V 5 bases and J 5 bases; bases outside gene matches: 8. The CDR3 spans 14 residues.

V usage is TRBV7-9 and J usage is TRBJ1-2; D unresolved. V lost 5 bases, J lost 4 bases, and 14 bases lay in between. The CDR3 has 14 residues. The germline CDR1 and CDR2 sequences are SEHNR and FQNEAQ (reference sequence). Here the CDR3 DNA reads TGTGCCAGCAGCCACTCTGAAGCTTTCTATGGCTACACCTTC. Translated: CASSHSEAFYGYTF.

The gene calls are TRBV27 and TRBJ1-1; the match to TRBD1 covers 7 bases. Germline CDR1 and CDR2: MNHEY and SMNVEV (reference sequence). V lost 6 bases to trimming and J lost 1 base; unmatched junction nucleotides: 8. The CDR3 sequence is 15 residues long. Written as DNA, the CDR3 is TGTGCCAGCAGCTACATCGGACAGGAGAACACTGAAGCTTTCTTT. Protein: CASSYIGQENTEAFF.

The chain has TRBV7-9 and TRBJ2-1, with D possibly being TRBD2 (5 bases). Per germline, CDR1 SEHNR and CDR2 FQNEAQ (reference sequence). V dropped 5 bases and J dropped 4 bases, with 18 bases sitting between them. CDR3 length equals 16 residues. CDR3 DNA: TGTGCCAGCAGCCCCCGGATCCAGACGGGGTACAATGAGCAGTTCTTC. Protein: CASSPRIQTGYNEQFF.

CDR3 residues: CASSPRDRRTSGGQFF. The DNA of the CDR3 is TGTGCCAGCAGCCCTCGGGACAGGAGGACTAGCGGGGGACAGTTCTTC. V and J are TRBV13 and TRBJ2-1, with TRBD2 identical over 13 bases. Germline CDR1 is PRHDT and CDR2 is FYEKMQ (reference sequence). Losses at the gene ends were 5 bases for V and 13 bases for J; bases not matched to a gene: 14. The CDR3 is made up of 16 amino acids.

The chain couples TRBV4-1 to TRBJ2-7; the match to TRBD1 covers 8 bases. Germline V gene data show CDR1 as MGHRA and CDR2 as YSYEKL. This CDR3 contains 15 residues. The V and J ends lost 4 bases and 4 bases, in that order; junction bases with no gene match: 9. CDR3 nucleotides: TGCGCCAGCAGCCCAGGACAGGGAGGCGTTTACGAGCAGTACTTC. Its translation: CASSPGQGGVYEQYF.

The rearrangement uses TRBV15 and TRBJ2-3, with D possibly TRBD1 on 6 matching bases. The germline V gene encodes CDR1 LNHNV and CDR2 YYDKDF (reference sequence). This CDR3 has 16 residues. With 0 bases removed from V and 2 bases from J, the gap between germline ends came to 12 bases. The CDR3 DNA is TGTGCCACCAGCAGAGACCCAGGGGCCCACACAGATACGCAGTATTTT. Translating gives CATSRDPGAHTDTQYF.

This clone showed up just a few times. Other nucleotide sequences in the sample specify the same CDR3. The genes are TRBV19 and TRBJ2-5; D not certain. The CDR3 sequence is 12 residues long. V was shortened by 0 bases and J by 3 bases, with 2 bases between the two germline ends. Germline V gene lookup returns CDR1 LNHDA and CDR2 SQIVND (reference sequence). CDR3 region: CASSIDEETQYF. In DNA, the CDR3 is TGTGCCAGTAGTATAGACGAAGAGACCCAGTACTTC.

CDR3 DNA sequence: TGTGCCAGTAGCTACTTAGACTCTGGGGCCAACGTCCTGACTTTC. Translated, it gives CASSYLDSGANVLTF. The chain joins TRBV19 to TRBJ2-6; no firm D call. V was clipped by 6 bases and J by 0 bases, with 9 bases between them. The CDR3 runs to 15 residues. The germline V gene has CDR1 LNHDA and CDR2 SQIVND (reference sequence).

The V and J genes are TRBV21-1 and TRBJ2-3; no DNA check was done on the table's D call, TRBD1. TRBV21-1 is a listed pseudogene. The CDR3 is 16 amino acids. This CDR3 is CASSRQISRNTDTQYF. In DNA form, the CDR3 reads TGTGCCAGCAGCAGACAGATTTCGCGCAACACAGATACGCAGTATTTT.

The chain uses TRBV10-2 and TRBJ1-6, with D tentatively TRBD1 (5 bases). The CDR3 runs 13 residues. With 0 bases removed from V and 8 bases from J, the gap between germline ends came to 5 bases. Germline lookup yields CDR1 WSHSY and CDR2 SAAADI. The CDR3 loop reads CASSESGDSPLHF. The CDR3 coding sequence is TGCGCCAGCAGTGAGTCGGGGGATTCACCCCTCCACTTT.

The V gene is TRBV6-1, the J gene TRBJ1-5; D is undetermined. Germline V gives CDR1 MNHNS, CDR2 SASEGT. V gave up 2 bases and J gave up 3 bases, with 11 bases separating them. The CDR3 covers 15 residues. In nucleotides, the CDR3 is TGTGCCAGCAGTGAAATTCGGGTTAACAATCAGCCCCAGCATTTT. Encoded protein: CASSEIRVNNQPQHF.

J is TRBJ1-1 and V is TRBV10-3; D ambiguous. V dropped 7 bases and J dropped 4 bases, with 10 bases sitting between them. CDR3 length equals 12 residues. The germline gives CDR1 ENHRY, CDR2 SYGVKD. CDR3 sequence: CAIKGESTEAFF. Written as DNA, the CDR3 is TGTGCCATCAAGGGAGAAAGCACTGAAGCTTTCTTT.

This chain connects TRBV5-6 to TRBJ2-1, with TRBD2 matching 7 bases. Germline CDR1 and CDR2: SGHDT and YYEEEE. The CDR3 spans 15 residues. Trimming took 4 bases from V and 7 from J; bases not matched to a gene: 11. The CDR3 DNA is TGTGCCAGCAGCGGGAGATCGGGACTAAGAAATGAGCAGTTCTTC. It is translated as CASSGRSGLRNEQFF.

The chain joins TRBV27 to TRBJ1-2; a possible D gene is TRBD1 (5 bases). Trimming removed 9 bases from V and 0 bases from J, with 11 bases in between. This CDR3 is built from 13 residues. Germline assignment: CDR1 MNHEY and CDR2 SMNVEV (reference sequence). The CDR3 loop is CARRDGTNYGYTF. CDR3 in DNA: TGTGCCAGGAGGGACGGAACTAACTATGGCTACACCTTC.

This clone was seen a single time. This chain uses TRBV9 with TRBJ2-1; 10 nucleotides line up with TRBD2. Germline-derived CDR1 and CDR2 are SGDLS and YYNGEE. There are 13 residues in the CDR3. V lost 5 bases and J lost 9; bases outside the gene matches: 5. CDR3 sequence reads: CASSFSGRPEQFF. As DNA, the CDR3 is TGTGCCAGCAGTTTTAGCGGGAGGCCTGAGCAGTTCTTC.

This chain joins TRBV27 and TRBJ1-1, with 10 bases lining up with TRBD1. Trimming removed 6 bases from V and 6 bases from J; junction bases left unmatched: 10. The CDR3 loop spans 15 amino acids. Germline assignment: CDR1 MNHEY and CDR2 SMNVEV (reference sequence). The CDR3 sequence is CASSLTGGGWAEAFF. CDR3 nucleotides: TGTGCCAGCAGCCTGACAGGGGGCGGATGGGCTGAAGCTTTCTTT.

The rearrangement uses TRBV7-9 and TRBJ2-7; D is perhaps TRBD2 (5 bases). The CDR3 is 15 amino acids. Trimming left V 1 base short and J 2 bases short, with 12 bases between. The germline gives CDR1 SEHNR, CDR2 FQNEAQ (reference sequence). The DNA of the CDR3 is TGTGCCAGCAGCTTAGGAGGGTCCCCAGCCTACGAGCAGTACTTC. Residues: CASSLGGSPAYEQYF.

In DNA, the CDR3 is TGCGCCAGCAGCCCAAGACTAGCGGGGATAGAGACCCAGTACTTC. It codes for CASSPRLAGIETQYF. The chain is built from TRBV5-1 and TRBJ2-5; 11 nucleotides agree with TRBD2. This CDR3 region has 15 residues. V was clipped by 4 bases and J by 4 bases; unmatched bases: 6. Germline V gene sequence: CDR1 SGHRS, CDR2 YFSETQ.

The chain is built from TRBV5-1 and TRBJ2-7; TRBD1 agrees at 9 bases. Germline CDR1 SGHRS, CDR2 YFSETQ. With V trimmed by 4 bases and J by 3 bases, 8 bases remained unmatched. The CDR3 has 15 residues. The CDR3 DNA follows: TGCGCCAGCAGCGGGGGACAGGGAGTCTTCTACGAGCAGTACTTC. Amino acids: CASSGGQGVFYEQYF.

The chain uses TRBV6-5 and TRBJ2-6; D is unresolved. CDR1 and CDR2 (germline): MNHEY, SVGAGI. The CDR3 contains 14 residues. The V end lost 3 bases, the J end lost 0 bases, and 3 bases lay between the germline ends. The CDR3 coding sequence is TGTGCCAGCAGTTATAGCTCTGGGGCCAACGTCCTGACTTTC. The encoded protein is CASSYSSGANVLTF.